Listed here are 25 T cell receptor beta chains from one sample, sequenced in a study of Ad26.COV2.S vaccination and SARS-CoV-2 variants. The table came from immunoSEQ multiplex PCR; TCRdb's copy has only in-frame clones and leaves some out. This sample yields roughly 500,000 clones, of which roughly 89% are seen a single time; about 2.7% belongs to the top ten. Treatment: about 20 received Ad26.COV2.S at low or high dose, single or two shots; five or six received placebo; per-sample allocation not given. Collection of samples fell on day 63 after the first vaccine or placebo injection. The material was peripheral blood, obtained in a trial of Ad26.COV2.S vaccine versus placebo. Receptors originate from a person between 18 and 65 years old who received the Ad26.COV2.S COVID-19 vaccine or a placebo.

This rearrangement joins TRBV4-3 to TRBJ2-1, with D unclear. Trimming took off 0 bases at V and 5 bases at J, with 11 bases between the two ends. The germline gives CDR1 LGHNA, CDR2 YSLEER. The CDR3 is made up of 15 amino acids. CDR3 DNA: TGCGCCAGCAGCCAAGACCCCCACAGAAACAATGAGCAGTTCTTC. Translating gives CASSQDPHRNNEQFF.

V is TRBV25-1 and J is TRBJ1-1; 8 bases align to TRBD1. This CDR3 has 14 amino acids. Germline V lookup: CDR1 MGHDK, CDR2 SYGVNS. V lost 2 bases and J lost 1; bases outside the gene matches: 0. This chain's CDR3 is CASSEQGANTEAFF. The DNA for the CDR3 is TGTGCCAGCAGTGAACAGGGGGCGAACACTGAAGCTTTCTTT. The entire variable domain, with the rest obtained from reference TRBV25-1 and TRBJ1-1, is as follows: EADIYQTPRYLVIGTGKKITLECSQTMGHDKMYWYQQDPGMELHLIHYSYGVNSTEKGDLSSESTVSRIRTEHFPLTLESARPSHTSQYLCASSEQGANTEAFFGQGTRLTVV.

The J gene is TRBJ2-3, the V gene TRBV11-3, with D perhaps matching TRBD1 (7 bases). CDR3 length: 15 amino acids. V lost 3 bases, J lost 4 bases, and 14 bases lay in between. Germline CDR1 is SGHNT and CDR2 is YENEEA. The CDR3 bases are TGTGCCAGCAGCTTCGCCGGAGGGGGCGCAGATACGCAGTATTTT. Amino acids: CASSFAGGGADTQYF.

The rearrangement uses TRBV6-2 or TRBV6-3 and TRBJ2-1, with D perhaps TRBD2 (6 bases). Germline CDR1 MNHEY, CDR2 SVGEGT. This CDR3 spans 14 amino acids. V was shortened by 6 bases and J by 7 bases, with 16 bases between the two germline ends. DNA of the CDR3: TGTGCCAGCAGCCCGGCCGGGGGACGAAATGAGCAGTTCTTC. Its protein product is CASSPAGGRNEQFF.

V gene TRBV3-1 (or the pseudogene TRBV3-2) combines with J gene TRBJ2-1, with D hard to call. In germline, CDR1 is LGHDT, CDR2 YNNKEL (reference sequence). Trimming removed 0 bases from V and 5 bases from J, with 11 bases in between. The CDR3 has 15 amino acids. The CDR3 region has the DNA TGTGCCAGCAGCCAAGATCTTGTTTGGGACAATGAGCAGTTCTTC. Protein: CASSQDLVWDNEQFF.

This clone was seen a handful of times. The chain's CDR3 is CASSRTGGFNYGYTF. CDR3 nucleotides: TGTGCCAGCAGTCGGACAGGGGGCTTTAACTATGGCTACACCTTC. The chain employs TRBV6-5 and TRBJ1-2; the match to TRBD1 covers 11 bases. The V and J ends lost 5 bases and 1 base, in that order; junction bases with no gene match: 3. CDR1 MNHEY and CDR2 SVGAGI come from the germline V gene. The CDR3 is 15 residues long.

The chain is built from TRBV3-1 (or the pseudogene TRBV3-2) and TRBJ1-2; the D gene is possibly TRBD1 (5 bases). CDR1 and CDR2 (germline): LGHDT, YNNKEL (reference sequence). The V end was cut by 3 bases, the J end by 7 bases, with 15 bases between. The CDR3 has 14 amino acids. In DNA form, the CDR3 reads TGTGCCAGCAGCCAGGGTAGGGGCATAGGTGGCTACACCTTC. Encoded protein: CASSQGRGIGGYTF.

V is TRBV6-2 or TRBV6-3 and J is TRBJ1-5, with 11 bases fitting TRBD1. V lost 0 bases to trimming and J lost 5 bases; unmatched junction nucleotides: 12. Looked up from germline, CDR1 is MNHEY and CDR2 is SVGEGT. There are 19 residues in the CDR3. Here the CDR3 reads CASSYSKGQGDLLDQPQHF. CDR3 sequence (DNA): TGTGCCAGCAGTTACTCTAAGGGACAGGGGGATCTCTTGGATCAGCCCCAGCATTTT.

V usage is TRBV11-2 and J usage is TRBJ2-1; 7 bases are a match to TRBD1. V trimming: 5 bases; J trimming: 4 bases; junction bases outside the gene matches: 8. The CDR3 is 15 residues long. Germline V gene sequence: CDR1 SGHAT, CDR2 FQNNGV. DNA of the CDR3: TGTGCCAGCAGCAACTCCGGACAGGTATACAATGAGCAGTTCTTC. Translated, it gives CASSNSGQVYNEQFF.

The chain joins TRBV9 to TRBJ1-6; D remains ambiguous. V gave up 2 bases and J gave up 4 bases, with 10 bases separating them. The CDR3 extends over 15 amino acids. Germline CDR1 reads SGDLS; CDR2 reads YYNGEE. In DNA, the CDR3 is TGTGCCAGCAGCGTCGAGTTCTCGTATAATTCACCCCTCCACTTT. Translated: CASSVEFSYNSPLHF.

The chain combines TRBV4-2 with TRBJ1-6; D unclear. The CDR3 consists of 14 residues. CDR1 is LGHNA, CDR2 YNFKEQ, per germline. Trimming took off 3 bases at V and 7 bases at J, with 10 bases between the two ends. The CDR3 region is CASSQMGGNSPLHF. DNA of the CDR3: TGTGCCAGCAGCCAGATGGGCGGGAATTCACCCCTCCACTTT.

The chain couples TRBV27 to TRBJ2-1, with TRBD1 matching over 7 bases. The CDR3 contains 15 residues. The trim removed 3 bases at V and 5 bases at J, leaving 7 bases unmatched. The germline CDR1 and CDR2 sequences are MNHEY and SMNVEV (reference sequence). The CDR3 coding sequence is TGTGCCAGCAGTTTTGACAGGGACGGCGACAATGAGCAGTTCTTC. This translates into CASSFDRDGDNEQFF.

The V and J genes are TRBV4-1 and TRBJ2-2; D not certain. Germline CDR1 reads MGHRA; CDR2 reads YSYEKL. The V gene lost 4 bases and the J gene lost 3 bases, with 24 bases spanning the gap. This CDR3 has 19 residues. The CDR3 bases are TGCGCCAGCAGCCGCGTCTCTTTTAGGGCCACCTGGGACACCGGGGAGCTGTTTTTT. This sequence encodes CASSRVSFRATWDTGELFF.

This chain connects TRBV6-5 to TRBJ1-1; no definite D call. Trimming took off 9 bases at V and 1 base at J, with 6 bases between the two ends. This CDR3 is built from 11 residues. CDR1 and CDR2 from the germline V gene are MNHEY and SVGAGI. For the CDR3, the DNA is TGTGCCAGAGACCAGAACACTGAAGCTTTCTTT. Residues: CARDQNTEAFF.

This clone was found once. V gene TRBV29-1 combines with J gene TRBJ2-1; either TRBD1 or TRBD2 may fit D (6 bases each). V gave up 4 bases and J gave up 0 bases, with 13 bases separating them. CDR3 length: 15 amino acids. Germline values: CDR1 SQVTM, CDR2 ANQGSEA. The DNA of the CDR3 is TGCAGCGTTGTGGGGGGCGCAGGCTCCTACAATGAGCAGTTCTTC. Its translation: CSVVGGAGSYNEQFF.

The chain links TRBV18 to TRBJ1-6; 9 positions agree with TRBD1. The length of the CDR3 is 14 residues. Germline CDR1 KGHSH, CDR2 LQKENI. With 3 bases clipped from V and 10 bases from J, the junction kept 4 bases outside the gene matches. This chain's CDR3 is CASSPGQGNSPLHF. The CDR3 nucleotides are TGTGCCAGCTCACCGGGACAGGGAAACTCACCCCTCCACTTT.

For the CDR3, the DNA is TGTGCCAGCAGTCCGACAGTCCTTGAGACCCAGTACTTC. Its translation is CASSPTVLETQYF. The V call is TRBV6-5, the J call TRBJ2-5, with D possibly being TRBD1 (5 bases). The CDR3 spans 13 residues. Germline V lookup: CDR1 MNHEY, CDR2 SVGAGI. Trimming took off 5 bases at V and 5 bases at J, with 12 bases between the two ends.

J is TRBJ1-1 and V is TRBV6-5; D remains unclear. Trimming shortened V by 6 bases and J by 2 bases, and 10 bases separated the two germline ends. The germline V gene encodes CDR1 MNHEY and CDR2 SVGAGI. The CDR3 is 13 residues long. The CDR3 DNA is TGTGCCAGCAGGGCCCCAACCAACACTGAAGCTTTCTTT. It yields the protein CASRAPTNTEAFF.

This clone was seen once. V usage is TRBV13 and J usage is TRBJ2-3; D is undetermined. V was shortened by 2 bases and J by 3 bases, with 6 bases between the two germline ends. Germline V gene sequence: CDR1 PRHDT, CDR2 FYEKMQ (reference sequence). This CDR3 is 13 amino acids long. CDR3 protein: CASSLPGTDTQYF. DNA for the CDR3: TGTGCCAGCAGCTTACCCGGGACAGATACGCAGTATTTT.

This clone has a single count. The chain couples TRBV5-1 to TRBJ1-6, with D possibly being TRBD1 (6 bases). V was pared by 0 bases and J by 5 bases, with 12 bases between. This CDR3 region has 16 residues. Germline V lookup: CDR1 SGHRS, CDR2 YFSETQ. In DNA, the CDR3 is TGCGCCAGCAGCTTGGCCTGGCAGGGGCATAATTCACCCCTCCACTTT. Amino acids: CASSLAWQGHNSPLHF. Full variable domain (outside the CDR3, taken from reference TRBV5-1 and TRBJ1-6): KAGVTQTPRYLIKTRGQQVTLSCSPISGHRSVSWYQQTPGQGLQFLFEYFSETQRNKGNFPGRFSGRQFSNSRSEMNVSTLELGDSALYLCASSLAWQGHNSPLHFGNGTRLTVT.

V gene TRBV28 combines with J gene TRBJ2-3; D call uncertain. Deletions cut 2 bases from V and 3 bases from J, with 6 bases between. Germline V lookup: CDR1 MDHEN, CDR2 SYDVKM. The CDR3 totals 13 residues. CDR3 nucleotide sequence: TGTGCCAGCAGTTTAAGAGGAACAGATACGCAGTATTTT. It is translated as CASSLRGTDTQYF. Together with reference TRBV28 and TRBJ2-3, the CDR3 gives the full variable domain: DVKVTQSSRYLVKRTGEKVFLECVQDMDHENMFWYRQDPGLGLRLIYFSYDVKMKEKGDIPEGYSVSREKKERFSLILESASTNQTSMYLCASSLRGTDTQYFGPGTRLTVL.

The chain employs TRBV7-8 and TRBJ1-2; 9 nucleotides line up with TRBD1. The CDR3 loop spans 13 amino acids. The germline CDR1 and CDR2 sequences are SGHVS and FQNEAQ. J lost 8 bases, V lost 5 bases, and 6 bases had no gene match. In DNA, the CDR3 is TGTGCCAGCAGCCTGGGACAGGGATCGGGCTACACCTTC. Encoded protein: CASSLGQGSGYTF.

The chain couples TRBV13 to TRBJ2-1; 12 positions agree with TRBD2. CDR1 and CDR2 (germline): PRHDT, FYEKMQ (reference sequence). CDR3 length: 16 amino acids. V lost 3 bases and J lost 7; bases outside the gene matches: 7. The CDR3 DNA reads as TGTGCCAGCAGCTTGGGTCTAGCGGGAGGGGGGAATGAGCAGTTCTTC. Protein product: CASSLGLAGGGNEQFF.

The chain links TRBV5-5 to TRBJ1-1; no definite D call. V was pared by 7 bases and J by 2 bases, with 15 bases between. This CDR3 spans 14 amino acids. Per the germline V gene, CDR1 is SGHKS and CDR2 is YYEKEE (reference sequence). The CDR3 nucleotides are TGTGCCAGCGCCGCCACCGGATTAAACACTGAAGCTTTCTTT. Translation gives CASAATGLNTEAFF.

The rearrangement links TRBV7-2 to TRBJ2-2; D unresolved. In germline, CDR1 is SGHTA, CDR2 FQGNSA. Trimming removed 3 bases from V and 6 bases from J, with 11 bases in between. This CDR3 spans 14 amino acids. CDR3 in amino acids: CASSFHPRAGELFF. As DNA, the CDR3 is TGTGCCAGCAGCTTCCACCCTAGAGCCGGGGAGCTGTTTTTT.